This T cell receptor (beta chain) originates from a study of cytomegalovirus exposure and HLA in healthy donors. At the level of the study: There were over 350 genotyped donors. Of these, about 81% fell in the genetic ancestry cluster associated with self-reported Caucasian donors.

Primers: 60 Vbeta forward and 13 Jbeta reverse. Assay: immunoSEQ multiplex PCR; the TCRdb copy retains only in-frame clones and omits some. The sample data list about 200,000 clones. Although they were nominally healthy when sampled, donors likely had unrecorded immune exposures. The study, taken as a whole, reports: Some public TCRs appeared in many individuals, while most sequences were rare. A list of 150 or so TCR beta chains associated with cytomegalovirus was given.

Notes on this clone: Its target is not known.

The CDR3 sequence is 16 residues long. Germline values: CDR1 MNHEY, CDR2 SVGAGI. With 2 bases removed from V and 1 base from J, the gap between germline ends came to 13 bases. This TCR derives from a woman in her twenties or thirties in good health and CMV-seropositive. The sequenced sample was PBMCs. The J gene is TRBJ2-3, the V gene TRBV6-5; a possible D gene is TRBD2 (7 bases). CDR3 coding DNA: TGTGCCAGCAGTTACACGGGGGGCCTCCGCACAGATACGCAGTATTTT. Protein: CASSYTGGLRTDTQYF.